This T cell receptor beta chain was identified during a study of early T cells in non-severe SARS-CoV-2 infection (dated by TCRdb to the early 2020s). For context, the study as a whole: Because TCR sequencing was done on bulk RNA from unsorted whole blood, the alpha and beta chains could not be paired. What the work shows at the level of the full study, not this receptor alone: VDJdb matching was skewed toward anti-spike CD8 responses, so virus-specific expansions were likely underestimated and private and CD4 specificities were missed.

The study was a case-control design nested within a healthcare worker cohort in London, UK, with weekly nasopharyngeal swab PCR tests and blood sampling. Healthcare workers were recruited between 23 and 31 March 2020, during the week of the UK lockdown, and were followed weekly for up to roughly 15 weeks. Libraries were built with 5' RACE. Data came from a NextSeq 500. In the TCR library protocol, unique molecular identifiers were attached to individual cDNA molecules to correct for PCR bias and sequencing error. Sequencing covered both TCR alpha and beta chains, and within each sample the abundances of alpha and beta sequences were tightly co-correlated. In the authors' own workflow: Decombinator V4 was used to annotate the V gene, J gene and CDR3 of the TCR sequences. TCRs were defined as expanded if a significant change between any two time points was detected under a Poisson model with p below 0.0001. TCR abundances were normalised to the total number of TCRs sequenced per sample and were expressed as counts per million. TRAV1-2 paired with TRAJ12, TRAJ20 or TRAJ33 defined MAIT TCRs, while TRAV10 paired with TRAJ18 defined iNKT TCRs. VDJdb, accessed 1 November 2021, was searched for CMV, EBV and SARS-CoV-2 annotated TCRs, excluding TCRs annotated for multiple antigens. The public reads were reprocessed in TCRdb via fastp at Q25 and MiXCR, keeping in-frame beta chains. Each entry is one CDR3 protein sequence, shown with its most common DNA and genes. It is TCRdb's table, rather than the study itself, that gives the V and J calls and clone size. The sample contains 35,000 to 45,000 distinct CDR3 sequences, under 7% of them found a single time. The ten largest clones capture around 25% of the sample.

About this clonotype: It has no known antigen specificity. Base qualities are not at hand, and no much larger clone is one base apart.

The germline V gene (reference sequence) gives CDR1 as SGHNT and CDR2 as YYREEE. The CDR3 starts with the cysteine, ends with the phenylalanine, and has 15 residues. Just CDR3 DNA is preserved here, 45 bases in frame from base 1. Trimming accounts for 4 bases at V and 9 bases at J, while the number of junction bases matched to no gene is 8. The specimen was whole blood, collected at baseline. This chain is built from TRBV5-4 and TRBJ2-1, and TRBD2 matches 12 of the central bases. The TCR was taken from an adult who was a healthcare worker with PCR-confirmed SARS-CoV-2 infection or an uninfected control (not recorded which). The nucleotides are TGTGCCAGCAGCCAAGGACTAGCGGGAAACACTGAGCAGTTCTTC. Translated, it reads CASSQGLAGNTEQFF.